These 15 T cell receptor beta chains came from one sample sequenced in a study of T-cell reconstitution after alpha-beta-depleted transplantation in children. It was with unique molecular identifiers that the TCRbeta library was prepared. MiXCR was run by TCRdb on the PCR reads, yielding one entry per CDR3 protein. This table has approximately 430,000 distinct CDR3 sequences, around 16% appearing once. Sequences were derived from PBMCs, mostly from graft donor cells, sampled 360 days after TCRalphabeta/CD19-depleted stem cell transplant. The receptors were gathered from a boy in the first two years of life who had a stem cell transplant for Wiskott-Aldrich syndrome, so the T cells may come from the graft donor.

The chain joins TRBV15 to TRBJ2-7, with D hard to call. This CDR3 is built from 14 residues. V lost 6 bases, J lost 0 bases, and 12 bases lay in between. Germline V gives CDR1 LNHNV, CDR2 YYDKDF (reference sequence). This CDR3 reads CATRPRRGSYEQYF. The DNA of the CDR3 is TGTGCCACCAGGCCGAGGAGAGGCTCCTACGAGCAGTACTTC.

This chain uses TRBV2 with TRBJ2-2; unclear D gene. V shed 11 bases and J shed 7 bases, with 20 bases lying between them. Germline V gene data show CDR1 as SNHLY and CDR2 as FYNNEI. The CDR3 length is 14 residues. Written as DNA, the CDR3 is TGTGCCGGCATAACCCGTCGTGGAGACGGGGAGCTGTTTTTT. Translated: CAGITRRGDGELFF.

This rearrangement joins TRBV7-9 to TRBJ2-7, with D unresolved. Germline CDR1 SEHNR, CDR2 FQNEAQ (reference sequence). The CDR3 covers 12 residues. Trimming left V 5 bases short and J 6 bases short, with 11 bases between. The CDR3 is CASSPEGIEQYF. In DNA form, the CDR3 reads TGTGCCAGCAGCCCCGAAGGGATCGAGCAGTACTTC.

This sequence joins TRBV12-3 or TRBV12-4 and TRBJ2-7, with 8 bases matching TRBD1. Trimming at V came to 6 bases and at J to 3 bases, leaving 10 bases not matched to a gene. The CDR3 runs 15 residues. This CDR3 is CASSPTGDPFYEQYF. In nucleotides, the CDR3 is TGTGCCAGCAGCCCGACAGGGGACCCTTTCTACGAGCAGTACTTC.

This rearrangement joins TRBV7-9 to TRBJ2-5; the match to TRBD1 covers 9 bases. V lost 7 bases and J lost 3; bases outside the gene matches: 15. Germline V gene lookup returns CDR1 SEHNR and CDR2 FQNEAQ (reference sequence). The CDR3 contains 17 residues. The CDR3 bases are TGTGCCAGCACCGGCCCTCTCACGGGACAGGGAGAAGAGACCCAGTACTTC. Translating it yields CASTGPLTGQGEETQYF.

On this clonotype itself: One end of the junction does not line up with germline, which may come from a read error. The chain is built from TRBV6-2 or TRBV6-3 and TRBJ2-5; 8 bases are shared with TRBD2. The CDR3 consists of 12 residues. Germline CDR1 MNHEY, CDR2 SVGEGT. CDR3 sequence reads: CGSSYGGATQYF. In DNA, the CDR3 is TGTGGCAGCAGTTACGGGGGGGCGACCCAGTACTTC.

J is TRBJ2-3 and V is TRBV29-1, with TRBD1 matching 10 bases. This CDR3 has 16 amino acids. Germline values: CDR1 SQVTM, CDR2 ANQGSEA. J lost 2 bases, V lost 0 bases, and 5 bases had no gene match. The CDR3 DNA reads TGCAGCGTTGAAGATCCGGACAGGGGGGCCACAGATACGCAGTATTTT. It translates to CSVEDPDRGATDTQYF.

This chain links TRBV6-1 with TRBJ2-2; 7 nucleotides match TRBD1. The CDR3 consists of 15 residues. Unmatched junction bases numbered 10, after V lost 5 bases and J lost 7 bases. Germline V gives CDR1 MNHNS, CDR2 SASEGT. This CDR3 is CASSQGTEGGGELFF. CDR3 nucleotide sequence: TGTGCCAGCAGTCAAGGGACAGAGGGCGGCGGGGAGCTGTTTTTT.

This sequence joins TRBV21-1 and TRBJ2-1. TRBV21-1 is termed a pseudogene. This CDR3 is 15 amino acids long. This chain's CDR3 is CASSKAWRFSNEQFF. The CDR3 DNA is TGTGCCAGCAGCAAAGCATGGCGGTTTAGCAATGAGCAGTTCTTC.

The chain couples TRBV7-9 to TRBJ2-3; D is unresolved. Deletions cut 7 bases from V and 0 bases from J, with 11 bases between. Germline-derived CDR1 and CDR2 are SEHNR and FQNEAQ (reference sequence). The CDR3 has 14 amino acids. CDR3 amino acids: CASTEQSSTDTQYF. For the CDR3, the DNA is TGTGCCAGCACCGAGCAGTCTAGCACAGATACGCAGTATTTT.

This clonotype was seen a handful of times. The chain uses TRBV6-1 and TRBJ2-7; maybe TRBD2 (5 bases). Germline V CDR1 and CDR2: MNHNS, SASEGT. CDR3 size: 14 residues. V was pared by 7 bases and J by 3 bases, with 16 bases between. CDR3 amino acids: CASKTGSRYYEQYF. CDR3 in DNA: TGTGCCAGCAAAACGGGATCTCGGTACTACGAGCAGTACTTC.

The chain recombines TRBV7-2 with TRBJ2-6; TRBD2 aligns across 9 bases. CDR3 length: 17 amino acids. Germline V CDR1 and CDR2: SGHTA, FQGNSA. V was pared by 4 bases and J by 3 bases, with 7 bases of the junction left unmatched. The CDR3 loop reads CASSSLAGGVGANVLTF. For the CDR3, the DNA is TGTGCCAGCAGCTCCTTGGCGGGAGGGGTTGGGGCCAACGTCCTGACTTTC.

This clonotype was picked up a small number of times. The chain has TRBV4-3 and TRBJ2-1; TRBD2 aligns across 10 bases. This CDR3 has 17 amino acids. The germline CDR1 and CDR2 sequences are LGHNA and YSLEER. J was trimmed by 4 bases and V by 0 bases; bases with no gene match: 6. The CDR3 sequence: CASSQDRLAGVYNEQFF. The CDR3 bases are TGCGCCAGCAGCCAAGATAGGCTAGCGGGAGTGTACAATGAGCAGTTCTTC.

This clonotype was seen once. V is TRBV4-2 and J is TRBJ2-7; 10 bases align to TRBD1. The germline V gene encodes CDR1 LGHNA and CDR2 YNFKEQ. The trim removed 2 bases at V and 4 bases at J, leaving 5 bases unmatched. The CDR3 spans 15 residues. The CDR3 sequence: CASSQPDRGLYEQYF. As DNA, the CDR3 is TGTGCCAGCAGCCAACCAGACAGGGGGCTTTACGAGCAGTACTTC.

The chain recombines TRBV6-1 with TRBJ2-5, with a weak D call TRBD1 (5 bases). The germline V and J ends were trimmed by 8 bases and 8 bases, with 12 bases remaining between them. CDR3 length: 11 amino acids. Germline loops: CDR1 MNHNS, CDR2 SASEGT. The CDR3 bases are TGTGCCAGCGCTTTAGGGGCTACCCAGTACTTC. Translated, it gives CASALGATQYF.